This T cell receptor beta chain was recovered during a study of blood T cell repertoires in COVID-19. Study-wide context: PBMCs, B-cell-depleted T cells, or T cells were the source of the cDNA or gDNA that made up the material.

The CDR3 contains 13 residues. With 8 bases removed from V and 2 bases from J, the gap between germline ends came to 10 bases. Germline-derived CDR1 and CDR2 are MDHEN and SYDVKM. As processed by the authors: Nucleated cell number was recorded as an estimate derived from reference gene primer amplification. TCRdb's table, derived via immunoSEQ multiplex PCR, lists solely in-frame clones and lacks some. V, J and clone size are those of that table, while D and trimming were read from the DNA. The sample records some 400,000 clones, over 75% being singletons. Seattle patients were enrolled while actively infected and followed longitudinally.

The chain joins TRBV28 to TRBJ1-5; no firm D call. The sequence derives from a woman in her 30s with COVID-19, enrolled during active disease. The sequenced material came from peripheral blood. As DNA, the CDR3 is TGTGCCAGCGGCCGCGGGGGCAATCAGCCCCAGCATTTT. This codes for CASGRGGNQPQHF.